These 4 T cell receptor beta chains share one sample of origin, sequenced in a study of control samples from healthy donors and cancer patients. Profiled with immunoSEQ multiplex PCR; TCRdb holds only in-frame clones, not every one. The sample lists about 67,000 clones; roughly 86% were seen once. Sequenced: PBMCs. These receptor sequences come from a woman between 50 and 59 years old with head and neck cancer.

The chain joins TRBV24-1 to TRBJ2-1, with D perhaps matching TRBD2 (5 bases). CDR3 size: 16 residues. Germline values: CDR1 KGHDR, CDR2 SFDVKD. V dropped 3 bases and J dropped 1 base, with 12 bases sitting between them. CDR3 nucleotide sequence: TGTGCCACCAGTGATCTAGCATGGGCTTCCTACAATGAGCAGTTCTTC. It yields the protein CATSDLAWASYNEQFF.

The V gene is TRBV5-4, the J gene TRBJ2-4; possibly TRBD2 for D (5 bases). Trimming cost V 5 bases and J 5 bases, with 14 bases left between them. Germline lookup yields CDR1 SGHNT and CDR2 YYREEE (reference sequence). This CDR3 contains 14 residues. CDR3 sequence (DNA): TGTGCCAGCAGTACGAGGGCTTTAGAAAACATTCAGTACTTC. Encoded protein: CASSTRALENIQYF.

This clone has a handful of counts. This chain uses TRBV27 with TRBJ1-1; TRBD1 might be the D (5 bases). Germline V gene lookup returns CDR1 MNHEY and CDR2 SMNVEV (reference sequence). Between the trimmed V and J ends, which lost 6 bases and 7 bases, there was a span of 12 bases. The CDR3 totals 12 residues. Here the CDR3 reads CASRQARGEAFF. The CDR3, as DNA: TGTGCCAGCAGACAGGCCCGAGGTGAAGCTTTCTTT.

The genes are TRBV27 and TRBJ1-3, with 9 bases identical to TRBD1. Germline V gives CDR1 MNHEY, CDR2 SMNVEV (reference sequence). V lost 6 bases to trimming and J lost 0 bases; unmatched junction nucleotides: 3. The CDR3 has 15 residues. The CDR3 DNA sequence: TGTGCCAGCAGCCCGGACAGGGGCTCTGGAAACACCATATATTTT. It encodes CASSPDRGSGNTIYF.